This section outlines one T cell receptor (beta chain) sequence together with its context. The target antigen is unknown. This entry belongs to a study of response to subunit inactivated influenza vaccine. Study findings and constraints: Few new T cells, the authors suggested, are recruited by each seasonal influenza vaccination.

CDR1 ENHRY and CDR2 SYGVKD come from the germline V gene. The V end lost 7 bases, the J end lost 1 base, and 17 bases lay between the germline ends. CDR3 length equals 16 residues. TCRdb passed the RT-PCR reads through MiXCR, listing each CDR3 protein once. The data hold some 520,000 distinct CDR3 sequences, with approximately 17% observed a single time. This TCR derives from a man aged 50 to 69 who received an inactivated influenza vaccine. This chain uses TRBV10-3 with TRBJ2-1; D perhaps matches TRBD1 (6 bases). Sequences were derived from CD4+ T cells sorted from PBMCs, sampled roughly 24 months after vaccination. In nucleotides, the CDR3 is TGTGCCATCAATGGTGGCAGGGGTAATTCCTACAATGAGCAGTTCTTC. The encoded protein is CAINGGRGNSYNEQFF.